This T cell receptor beta chain was captured by sequencing in a study of T cell responses to AZD1222 COVID-19 vaccine. Data came from immunoSEQ multiplex PCR; TCRdb stores just in-frame clones and leaves some out. The table records around 120,000 clones, about 89% of them present only once. The sample in question was peripheral blood, obtained 28 days after the second AZD1222 dose. This receptor was obtained from an adult who received the AZD1222 COVID-19 vaccine.

The CDR3 loop is CASMVGEQETQYF. CDR3 nucleotide sequence: TGTGCCAGCATGGTAGGTGAGCAAGAGACCCAGTACTTC. The V gene is TRBV28, the J gene TRBJ2-5; D unclear. V was cut by 7 bases and J by 2 bases, with 11 bases left in between. CDR3 length equals 13 residues. CDR1 is MDHEN, CDR2 SYDVKM, per germline.